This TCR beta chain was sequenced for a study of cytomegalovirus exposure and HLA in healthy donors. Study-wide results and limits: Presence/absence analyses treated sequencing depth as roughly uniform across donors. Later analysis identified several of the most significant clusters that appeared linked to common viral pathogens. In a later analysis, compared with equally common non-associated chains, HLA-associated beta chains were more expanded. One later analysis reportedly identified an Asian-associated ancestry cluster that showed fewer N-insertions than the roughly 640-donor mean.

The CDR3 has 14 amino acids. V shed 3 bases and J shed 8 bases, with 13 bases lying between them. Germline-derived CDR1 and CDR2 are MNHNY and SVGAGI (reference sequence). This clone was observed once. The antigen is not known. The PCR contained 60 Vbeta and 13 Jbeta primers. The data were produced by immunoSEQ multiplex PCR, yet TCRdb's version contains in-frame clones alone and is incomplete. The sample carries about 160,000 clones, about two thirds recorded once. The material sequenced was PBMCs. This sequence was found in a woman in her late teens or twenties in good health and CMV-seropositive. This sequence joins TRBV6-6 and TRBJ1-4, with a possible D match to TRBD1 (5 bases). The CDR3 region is CASSYGQGGEKLFF. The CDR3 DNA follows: TGTGCCAGCAGTTATGGGCAGGGTGGAGAAAAACTGTTTTTT.